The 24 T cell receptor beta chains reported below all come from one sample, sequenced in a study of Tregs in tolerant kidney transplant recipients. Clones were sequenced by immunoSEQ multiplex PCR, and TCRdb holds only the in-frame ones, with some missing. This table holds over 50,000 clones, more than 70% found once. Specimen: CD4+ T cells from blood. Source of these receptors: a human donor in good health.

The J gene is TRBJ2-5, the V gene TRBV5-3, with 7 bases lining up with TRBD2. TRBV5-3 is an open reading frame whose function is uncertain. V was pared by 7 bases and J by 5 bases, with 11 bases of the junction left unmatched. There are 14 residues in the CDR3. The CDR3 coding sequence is TGTGCCAGAGGGCTAAAGCGGGGAGCCGAGACCCAGTACTTC. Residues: CARGLKRGAETQYF.

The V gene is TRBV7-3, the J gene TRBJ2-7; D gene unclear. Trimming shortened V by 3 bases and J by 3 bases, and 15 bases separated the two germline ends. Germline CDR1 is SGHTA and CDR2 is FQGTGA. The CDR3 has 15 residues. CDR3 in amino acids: CASSLGSPHIYEQYF. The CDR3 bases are TGTGCCAGCAGCTTGGGCTCCCCACACATCTACGAGCAGTACTTC.

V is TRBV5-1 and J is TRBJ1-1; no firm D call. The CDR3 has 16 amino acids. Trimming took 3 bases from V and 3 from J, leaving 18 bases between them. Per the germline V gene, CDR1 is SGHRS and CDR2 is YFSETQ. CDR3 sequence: CASSSSSGVRYTEAFF. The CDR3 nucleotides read TGCGCCAGCAGCTCCTCCTCCGGGGTCAGGTACACTGAAGCTTTCTTT.

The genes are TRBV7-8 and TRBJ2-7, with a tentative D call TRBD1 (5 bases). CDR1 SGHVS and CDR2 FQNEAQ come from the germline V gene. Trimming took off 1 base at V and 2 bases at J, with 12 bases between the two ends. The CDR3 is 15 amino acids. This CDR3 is CASSLGGSLTYEQYF. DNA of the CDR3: TGTGCCAGCAGCTTAGGGGGCAGCCTGACCTACGAGCAGTACTTC.

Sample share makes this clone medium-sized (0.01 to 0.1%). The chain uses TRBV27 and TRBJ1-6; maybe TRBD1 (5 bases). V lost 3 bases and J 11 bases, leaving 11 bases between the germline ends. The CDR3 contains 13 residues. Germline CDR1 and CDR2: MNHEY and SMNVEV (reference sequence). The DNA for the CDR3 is TGTGCCAGCAGTTTGGCCTTGGGGGCACCCCTCCACTTT. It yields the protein CASSLALGAPLHF.

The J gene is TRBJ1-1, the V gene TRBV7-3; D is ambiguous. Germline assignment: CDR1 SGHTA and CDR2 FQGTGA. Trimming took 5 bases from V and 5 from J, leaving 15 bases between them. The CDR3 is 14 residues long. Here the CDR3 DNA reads TGTGCCAGCAGCCGAAACCTCGAGGGTACTGAAGCTTTCTTT. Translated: CASSRNLEGTEAFF.

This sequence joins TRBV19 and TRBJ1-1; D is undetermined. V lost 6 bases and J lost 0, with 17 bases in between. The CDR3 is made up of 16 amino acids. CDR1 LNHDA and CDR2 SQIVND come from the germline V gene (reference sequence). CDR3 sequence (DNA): TGTGCCAGTAGGCACTCGGGCGGGCCCATGAACACTGAAGCTTTCTTT. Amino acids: CASRHSGGPMNTEAFF.

CDR3 region: CASSEVGTNQPQHF. DNA for the CDR3: TGTGCCAGCAGTGAAGTCGGGACCAATCAGCCCCAGCATTTT. The chain uses TRBV2 and TRBJ1-5; tentative D call: TRBD1 (5 bases). V was trimmed by 1 base and J by 3 bases, leaving 7 bases between them. The CDR3 contains 14 residues. Germline V gene data show CDR1 as SNHLY and CDR2 as FYNNEI. Full variable domain (rest looked up from reference TRBV2 and TRBJ1-5): EPEVTQTPSHQVTQMGQEVILRCVPISNHLYFYWYRQILGQKVEFLVSFYNNEISEKSEIFDDQFSVERPDGSNFTLKIRSTKLEDSAMYFCASSEVGTNQPQHFGDGTRLSIL.

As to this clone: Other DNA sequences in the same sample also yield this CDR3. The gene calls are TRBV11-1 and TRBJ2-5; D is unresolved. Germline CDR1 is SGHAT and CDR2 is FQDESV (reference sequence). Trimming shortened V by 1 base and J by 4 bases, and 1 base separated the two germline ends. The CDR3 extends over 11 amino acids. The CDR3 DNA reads TGTGCCAGCAGCTTAGGAGAGACCCAGTACTTC. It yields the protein CASSLGETQYF.

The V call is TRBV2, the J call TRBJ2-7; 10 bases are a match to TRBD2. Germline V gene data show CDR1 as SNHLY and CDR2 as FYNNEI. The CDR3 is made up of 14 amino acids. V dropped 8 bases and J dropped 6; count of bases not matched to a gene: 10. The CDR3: CASAQPGLASEQYF. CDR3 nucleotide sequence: TGTGCCAGCGCACAACCGGGACTAGCGTCCGAGCAGTACTTC.

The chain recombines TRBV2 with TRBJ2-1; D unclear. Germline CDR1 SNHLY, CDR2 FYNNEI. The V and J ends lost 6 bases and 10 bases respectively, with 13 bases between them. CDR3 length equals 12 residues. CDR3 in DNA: TGTGCCAGCAGGGAGCTACTGGGAGAGCAGTTCTTC. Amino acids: CASRELLGEQFF.

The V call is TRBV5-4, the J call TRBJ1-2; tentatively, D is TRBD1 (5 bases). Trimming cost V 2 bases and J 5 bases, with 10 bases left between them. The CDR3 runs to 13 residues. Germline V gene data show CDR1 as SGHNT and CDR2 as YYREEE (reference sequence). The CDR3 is CASSFGREYGYTF. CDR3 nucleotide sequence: TGTGCCAGCAGCTTCGGCAGGGAATATGGCTACACCTTC.

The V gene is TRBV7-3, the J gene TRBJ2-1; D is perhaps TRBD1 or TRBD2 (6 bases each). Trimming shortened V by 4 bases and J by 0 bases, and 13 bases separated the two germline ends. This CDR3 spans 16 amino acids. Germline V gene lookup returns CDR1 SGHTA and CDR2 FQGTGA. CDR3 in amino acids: CASSSIADSSYNEQFF. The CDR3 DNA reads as TGTGCCAGCAGCTCAATAGCGGACAGCTCCTACAATGAGCAGTTCTTC.

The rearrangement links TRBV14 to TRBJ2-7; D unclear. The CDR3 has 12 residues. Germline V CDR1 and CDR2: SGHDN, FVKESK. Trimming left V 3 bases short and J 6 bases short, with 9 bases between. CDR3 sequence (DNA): TGTGCCAGCAGCCAGATCCCCTCCGAGCAGTACTTC. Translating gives CASSQIPSEQYF.

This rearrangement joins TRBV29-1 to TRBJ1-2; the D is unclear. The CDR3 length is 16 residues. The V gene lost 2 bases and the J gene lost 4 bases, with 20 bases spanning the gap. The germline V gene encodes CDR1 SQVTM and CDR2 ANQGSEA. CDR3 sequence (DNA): TGCAGCGTTGAAATCGGAGGCAGCTCATTTCCCTATGGCTACACCTTC. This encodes CSVEIGGSSFPYGYTF.

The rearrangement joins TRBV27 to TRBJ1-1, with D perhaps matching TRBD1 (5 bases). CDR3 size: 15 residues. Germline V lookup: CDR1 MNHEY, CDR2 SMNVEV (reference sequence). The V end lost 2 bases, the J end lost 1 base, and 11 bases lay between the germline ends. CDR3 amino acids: CASSLLGHKNTEAFF. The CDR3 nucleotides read TGTGCCAGCAGTTTACTTGGACACAAGAACACTGAAGCTTTCTTT.

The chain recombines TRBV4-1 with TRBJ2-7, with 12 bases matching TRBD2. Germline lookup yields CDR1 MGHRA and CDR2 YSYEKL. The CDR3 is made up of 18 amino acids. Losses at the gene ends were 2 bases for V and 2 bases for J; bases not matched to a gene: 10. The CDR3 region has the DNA TGCGCCAGCAGCCAAAACCGACTAGCGGGAGTACGGACCTACGAGCAGTACTTC. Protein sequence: CASSQNRLAGVRTYEQYF.

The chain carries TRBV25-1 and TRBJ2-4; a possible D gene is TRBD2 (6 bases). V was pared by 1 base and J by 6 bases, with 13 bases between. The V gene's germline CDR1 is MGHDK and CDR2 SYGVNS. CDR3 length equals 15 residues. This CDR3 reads CASSESGGSGNIQYF. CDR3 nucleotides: TGTGCCAGCAGTGAATCCGGGGGTTCGGGAAACATTCAGTACTTC.

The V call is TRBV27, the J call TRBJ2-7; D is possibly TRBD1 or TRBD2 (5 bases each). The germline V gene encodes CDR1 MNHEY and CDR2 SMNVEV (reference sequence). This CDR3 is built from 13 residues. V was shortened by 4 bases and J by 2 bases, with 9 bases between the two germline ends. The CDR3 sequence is CASSSGTPYEQYF. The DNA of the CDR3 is TGTGCCAGCAGTTCCGGGACCCCCTACGAGCAGTACTTC.

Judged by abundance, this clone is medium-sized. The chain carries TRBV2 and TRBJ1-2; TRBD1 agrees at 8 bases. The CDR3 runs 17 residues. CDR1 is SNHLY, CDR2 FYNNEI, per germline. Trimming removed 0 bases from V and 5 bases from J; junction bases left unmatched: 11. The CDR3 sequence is CASSEAQGAPTVYGYTF. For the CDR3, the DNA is TGTGCCAGCAGTGAAGCGCAGGGGGCCCCGACCGTTTATGGCTACACCTTC.

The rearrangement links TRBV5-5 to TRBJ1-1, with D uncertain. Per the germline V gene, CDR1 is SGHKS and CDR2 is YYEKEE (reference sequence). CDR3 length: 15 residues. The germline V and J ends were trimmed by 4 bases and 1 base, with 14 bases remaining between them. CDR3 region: CASSPWHSKNTEAFF. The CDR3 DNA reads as TGTGCCAGCAGCCCATGGCACAGTAAGAACACTGAAGCTTTCTTT.

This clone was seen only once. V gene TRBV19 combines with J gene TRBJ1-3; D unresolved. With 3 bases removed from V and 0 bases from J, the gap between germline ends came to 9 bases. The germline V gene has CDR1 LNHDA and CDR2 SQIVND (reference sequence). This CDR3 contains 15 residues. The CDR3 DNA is TGTGCCAGTAGTATTGTGGTTGGCTCTGGAAACACCATATATTTT. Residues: CASSIVVGSGNTIYF. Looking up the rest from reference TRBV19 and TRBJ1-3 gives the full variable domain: DGGITQSPKYLFRKEGQNVTLSCEQNLNHDAMYWYRQDPGQGLRLIYYSQIVNDFQKGDIAEGYSVSREKKESFPLTVTSAQKNPTAFYLCASSIVVGSGNTIYFGEGSWLTVV.

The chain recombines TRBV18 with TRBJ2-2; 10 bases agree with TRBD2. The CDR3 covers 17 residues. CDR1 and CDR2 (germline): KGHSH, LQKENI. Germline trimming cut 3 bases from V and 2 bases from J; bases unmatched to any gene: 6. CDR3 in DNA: TGTGCCAGCTCACCGCCCGGACTAGCGGCTAACACCGGGGAGCTGTTTTTT. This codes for CASSPPGLAANTGELFF.

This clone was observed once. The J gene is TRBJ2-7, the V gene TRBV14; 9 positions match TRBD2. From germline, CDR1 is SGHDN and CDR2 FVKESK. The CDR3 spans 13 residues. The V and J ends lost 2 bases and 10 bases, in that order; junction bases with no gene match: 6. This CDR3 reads CASSQTSGLGQYF. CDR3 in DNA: TGTGCCAGCAGCCAAACTAGCGGGTTGGGACAGTACTTC.